A single sample is the source of the 5 T cell receptor beta chains below, sequenced in a study of T-cell memory formation after mild COVID-19. MiXCR, run by TCRdb on the 5' RACE reads, gives a single entry per CDR3 protein. The sample holds some 130,000 distinct CDR3 sequences, roughly 15% seen once. The sample consisted of PBMCs or a T cell subset sorted from them (not recorded which). These receptors were collected from an adult woman who had mild COVID-19 (a few samples of this study predate the infection). Cell type and time point are not known.

Comment on this clonotype: Sequence at one end of the junction differs from germline and may be a read error. DNA for the CDR3: TGTGCCATCAGTTTTAGCCCCTCTAGGGGGGAGCAGTTCTTC. It encodes CAISFSPSRGEQFF. The chain has TRBV12-3 or TRBV12-4 and TRBJ2-1; D is perhaps TRBD1 (6 bases). This CDR3 region has 14 residues.

This sequence joins TRBV7-2 and TRBJ1-5; D unclear. V lost 3 bases, J lost 4 bases, and 10 bases lay in between. The CDR3 is 14 amino acids. Germline CDR1 reads SGHTA; CDR2 reads FQGNSA. CDR3 sequence reads: CASSLDGTNQPQHF. The CDR3 coding sequence is TGTGCCAGCAGCTTGGACGGTACAAATCAGCCCCAGCATTTT.

The count of this clonotype is one. The V and J genes are TRBV19 and TRBJ1-1; D ambiguous. The CDR3 length is 13 residues. Germline loops: CDR1 LNHDA, CDR2 SQIVND (reference sequence). V lost 6 bases and J lost 1, with 9 bases in between. The DNA for the CDR3 is TGTGCCAGTAGCAACTATGGGAACACTGAAGCTTTCTTT. Translated: CASSNYGNTEAFF. The full variable domain, in which reference TRBV19 and TRBJ1-1 provide the parts outside the CDR3, is DGGITQSPKYLFRKEGQNVTLSCEQNLNHDAMYWYRQDPGQGLRLIYYSQIVNDFQKGDIAEGYSVSREKKESFPLTVTSAQKNPTAFYLCASSNYGNTEAFFGQGTRLTVV.

V is TRBV27 and J is TRBJ1-5; no firm D call. The CDR3 runs to 15 residues. CDR1 MNHEY and CDR2 SMNVEV come from the germline V gene (reference sequence). Trimming pared 2 bases from V and 0 bases from J, leaving 8 bases between. CDR3 loop: CASSLMGYSNQPQHF. For the CDR3, the DNA is TGTGCCAGCAGTTTAATGGGGTATAGCAATCAGCCCCAGCATTTT.

In its sample, this clonotype was seen a few times. The V call is TRBV2, the J call TRBJ2-3; D may be TRBD2 (6 bases). Trimming cost V 11 bases and J 4 bases, with 19 bases left between them. The CDR3 spans 14 residues. The germline CDR1 and CDR2 sequences are SNHLY and FYNNEI. CDR3 bases: TGTGCCGGCACAAGGCTAGCGACCGCAGATACGCAGTATTTT. Its translation is CAGTRLATADTQYF.